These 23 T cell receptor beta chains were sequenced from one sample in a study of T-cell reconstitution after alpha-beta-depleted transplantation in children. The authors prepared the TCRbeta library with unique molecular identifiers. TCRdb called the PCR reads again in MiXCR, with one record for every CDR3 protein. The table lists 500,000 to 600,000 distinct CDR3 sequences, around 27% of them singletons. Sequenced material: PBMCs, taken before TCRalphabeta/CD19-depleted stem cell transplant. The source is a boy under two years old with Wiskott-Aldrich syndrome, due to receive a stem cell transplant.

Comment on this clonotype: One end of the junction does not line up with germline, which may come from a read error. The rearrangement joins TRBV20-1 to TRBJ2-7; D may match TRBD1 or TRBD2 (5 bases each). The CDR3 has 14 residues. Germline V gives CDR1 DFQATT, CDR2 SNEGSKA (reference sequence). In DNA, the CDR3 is TGCAGTGCTAGTAAAAAGGGACCCTCCTACGAGCAGCACTTC. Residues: CSASKKGPSYEQHF.

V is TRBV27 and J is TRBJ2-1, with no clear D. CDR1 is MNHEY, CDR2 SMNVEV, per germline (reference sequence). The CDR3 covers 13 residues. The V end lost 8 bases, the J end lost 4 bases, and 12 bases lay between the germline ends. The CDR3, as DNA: TGTGCCAGCGCGATATGGGCGTACAATGAGCAGTTCTTC. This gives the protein CASAIWAYNEQFF.

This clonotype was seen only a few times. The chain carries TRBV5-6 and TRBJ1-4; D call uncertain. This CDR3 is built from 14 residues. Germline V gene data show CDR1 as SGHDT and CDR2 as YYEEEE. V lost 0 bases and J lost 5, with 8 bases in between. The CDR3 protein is CASSLVGINEKLFF. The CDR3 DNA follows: TGTGCCAGCAGCTTGGTTGGGATAAATGAAAAACTGTTTTTT.

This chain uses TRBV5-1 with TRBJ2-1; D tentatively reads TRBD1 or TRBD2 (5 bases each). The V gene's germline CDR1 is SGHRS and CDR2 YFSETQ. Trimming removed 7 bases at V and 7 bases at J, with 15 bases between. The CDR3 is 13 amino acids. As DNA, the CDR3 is TGCGCCAGCGGGGGAGTACATATGAATGAGCAGTTCTTC. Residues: CASGGVHMNEQFF.

CDR3 DNA: TGTGCCATCAGACCCCTAGATGGAAGGAGGCAATCGGAGACCCAGTACTTC. As protein: CAIRPLDGRRQSETQYF. This chain uses TRBV10-3 with TRBJ2-5; maybe TRBD2 (5 bases). This CDR3 is 17 amino acids long. Trimming shortened V by 6 bases and J by 5 bases, and 25 bases separated the two germline ends. CDR1 and CDR2 from the germline V gene are ENHRY and SYGVKD.

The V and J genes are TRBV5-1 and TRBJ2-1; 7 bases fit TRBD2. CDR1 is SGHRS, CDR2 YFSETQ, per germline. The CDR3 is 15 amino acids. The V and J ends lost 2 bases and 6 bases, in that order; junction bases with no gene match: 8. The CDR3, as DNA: TGCGCCAGCAGCTTAGGGGTCGGGGGGACCAATGAGCAGTTCTTC. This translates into CASSLGVGGTNEQFF.

In nucleotides, the CDR3 is TGCAGTGCTAAATTAGCGTCCTCCTACAATGAGCAGTTCTTC. Its protein is CSAKLASSYNEQFF. The gene calls are TRBV20-1 and TRBJ2-1; the D gene is possibly TRBD2 (5 bases). This CDR3 spans 14 amino acids. Germline CDR1 is DFQATT and CDR2 is SNEGSKA (reference sequence). Trimming removed 4 bases from V and 0 bases from J, with 10 bases in between.

The chain's CDR3 is CASSPGDRFTSGNTIYF. CDR3 sequence (DNA): TGTGCCAGCAGTCCAGGGGACAGATTCACCTCTGGAAACACCATATATTTT. The chain is built from TRBV12-3 or TRBV12-4 and TRBJ1-3, with 7 bases matching TRBD1. V shed 5 bases, J shed 0 bases, and the junction held 10 bases outside the gene matches. The CDR3 spans 17 residues.

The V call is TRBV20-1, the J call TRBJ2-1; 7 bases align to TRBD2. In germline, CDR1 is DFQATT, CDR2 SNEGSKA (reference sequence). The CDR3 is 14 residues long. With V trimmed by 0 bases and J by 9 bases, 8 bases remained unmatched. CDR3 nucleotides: TGCAGTGCTAGAGACTACCTGGGGGGGACTGAGCAGTTCTTC. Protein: CSARDYLGGTEQFF.

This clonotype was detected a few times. The CDR3 sequence is CASNARDSNQPQHF. The CDR3 DNA sequence: TGTGCCAGCAACGCCAGGGATAGCAATCAGCCCCAGCATTTT. The chain links TRBV6-1 to TRBJ1-5; a weak D match, TRBD1 (5 bases). V gave up 7 bases and J gave up 0 bases, with 10 bases separating them. The CDR3 loop spans 14 amino acids. Germline V gene lookup returns CDR1 MNHNS and CDR2 SASEGT.

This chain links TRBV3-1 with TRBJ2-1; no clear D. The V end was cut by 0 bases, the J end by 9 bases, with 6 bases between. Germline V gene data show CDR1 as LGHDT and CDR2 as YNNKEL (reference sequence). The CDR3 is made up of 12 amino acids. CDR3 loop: CASSQDLIEQFF. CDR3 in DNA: TGTGCCAGCAGCCAAGATCTTATTGAGCAGTTCTTC.

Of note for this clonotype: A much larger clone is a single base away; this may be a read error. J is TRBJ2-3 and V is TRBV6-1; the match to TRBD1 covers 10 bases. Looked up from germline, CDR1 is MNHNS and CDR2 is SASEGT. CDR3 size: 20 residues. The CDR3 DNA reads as TGTGCCAGCAGTGGGCGACAGGGGGCATCCCCCCAGCGGGGCACAGATCCGCAGTATTTT. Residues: CASSGRQGASPQRGTDPQYF.

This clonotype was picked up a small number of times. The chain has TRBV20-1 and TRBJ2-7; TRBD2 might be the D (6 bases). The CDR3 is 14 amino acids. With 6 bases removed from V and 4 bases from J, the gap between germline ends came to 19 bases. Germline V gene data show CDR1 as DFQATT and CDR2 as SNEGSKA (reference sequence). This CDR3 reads CSAHIYRTTYEQYF. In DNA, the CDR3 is TGCAGTGCACATATCTATCGGACTACATACGAGCAGTACTTC.

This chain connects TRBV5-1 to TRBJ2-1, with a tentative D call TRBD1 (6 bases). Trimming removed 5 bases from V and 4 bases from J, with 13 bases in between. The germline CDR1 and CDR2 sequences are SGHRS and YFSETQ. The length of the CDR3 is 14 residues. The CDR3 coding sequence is TGCGCCAGCAGTTTCCGAGGGGGATACAATGAGCAGTTCTTC. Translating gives CASSFRGGYNEQFF. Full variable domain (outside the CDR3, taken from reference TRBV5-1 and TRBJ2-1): KAGVTQTPRYLIKTRGQQVTLSCSPISGHRSVSWYQQTPGQGLQFLFEYFSETQRNKGNFPGRFSGRQFSNSRSEMNVSTLELGDSALYLCASSFRGGYNEQFFGPGTRLTVL.

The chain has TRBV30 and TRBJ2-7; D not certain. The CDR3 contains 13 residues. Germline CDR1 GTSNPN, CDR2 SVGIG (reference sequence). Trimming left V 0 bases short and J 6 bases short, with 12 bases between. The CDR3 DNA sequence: TGTGCCTGGAGTGTAATCTTAGAATCCGAGCAGTACTTC. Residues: CAWSVILESEQYF.

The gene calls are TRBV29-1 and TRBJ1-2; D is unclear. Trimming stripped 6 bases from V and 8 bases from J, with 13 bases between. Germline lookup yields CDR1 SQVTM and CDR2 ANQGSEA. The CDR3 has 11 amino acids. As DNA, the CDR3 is TGCAGCGTAGAGCGACGGTTGGGCTACACCTTC. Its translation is CSVERRLGYTF.

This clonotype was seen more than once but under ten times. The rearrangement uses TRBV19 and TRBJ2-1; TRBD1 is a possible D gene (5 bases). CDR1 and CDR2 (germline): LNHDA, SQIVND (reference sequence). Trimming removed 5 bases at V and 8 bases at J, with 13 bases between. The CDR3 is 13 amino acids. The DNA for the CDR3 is TGTGCCAGTAGTCTCCGACAGTCTGATGAGCAGTTCTTC. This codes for CASSLRQSDEQFF.

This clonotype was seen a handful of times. The CDR3 is CASSDGAGPVTYEQYF. Here the CDR3 DNA reads TGTGCCAGCAGCGACGGCGCGGGACCCGTGACCTACGAGCAGTACTTC. The J gene is TRBJ2-7, the V gene TRBV13, with a possible D match to TRBD2 (6 bases). There are 16 residues in the CDR3. Germline-derived CDR1 and CDR2 are PRHDT and FYEKMQ (reference sequence). V shed 5 bases and J shed 2 bases, with 19 bases lying between them.

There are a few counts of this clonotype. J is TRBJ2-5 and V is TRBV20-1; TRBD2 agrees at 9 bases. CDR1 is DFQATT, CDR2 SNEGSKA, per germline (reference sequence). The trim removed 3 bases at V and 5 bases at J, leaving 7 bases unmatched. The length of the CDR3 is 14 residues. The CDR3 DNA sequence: TGCAGTGCTAGTTATAGCGGGAGATATGAGACCCAGTACTTC. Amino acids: CSASYSGRYETQYF.

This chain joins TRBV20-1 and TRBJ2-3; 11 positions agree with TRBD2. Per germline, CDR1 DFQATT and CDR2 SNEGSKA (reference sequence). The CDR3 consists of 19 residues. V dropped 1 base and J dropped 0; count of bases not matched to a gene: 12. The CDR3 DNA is TGCAGTGCTAGAGGGGCTAGCGGGAGGAAGGAGCCTAGCACAGATACGCAGTATTTT. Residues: CSARGASGRKEPSTDTQYF.

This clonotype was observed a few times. DNA of the CDR3: TGTGCCAGCACCCAGGTGAAAGGCACCATATATTTT. Amino acid sequence: CASTQVKGTIYF. This chain uses TRBV12-3 or TRBV12-4 with TRBJ1-3; D remains unclear. The V gene lost 7 bases and the J gene lost 9 bases, with 13 bases spanning the gap. The CDR3 length is 12 residues.

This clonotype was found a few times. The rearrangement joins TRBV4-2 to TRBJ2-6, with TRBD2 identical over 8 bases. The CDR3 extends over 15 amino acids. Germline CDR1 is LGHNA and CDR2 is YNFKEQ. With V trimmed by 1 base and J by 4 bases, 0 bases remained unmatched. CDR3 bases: TGTGCCAGCAGCCAAGTAGCGGGAGGGGCCAACGTCCTGACTTTC. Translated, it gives CASSQVAGGANVLTF.

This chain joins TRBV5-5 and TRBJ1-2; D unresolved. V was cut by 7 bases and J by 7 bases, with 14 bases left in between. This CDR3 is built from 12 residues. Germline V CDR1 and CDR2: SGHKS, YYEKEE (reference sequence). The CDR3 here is CASGLRAGGYTF. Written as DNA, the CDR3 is TGTGCCAGCGGTCTGAGGGCCGGTGGCTACACCTTC.